This TCR beta chain was captured in a study of blood T cells in healthy people across ages. Study-wide points: Naive T cell percentage showed a strong correlation with the diversity of TCR beta. A roughly linear fall in TCR beta diversity per million T cells was seen with increasing age. Donor CMV infection status was unknown, possibly confounding age-related changes in expanded clonotypes.

This CDR3 contains 14 residues. V shed 4 bases and J 4 bases; nucleotides not matched to a gene: 4. Germline CDR1 DFQATT, CDR2 SNEGSKA (reference sequence). The individuals who served as donors were healthy Caucasians living in Russia, aged roughly 6 to 95. A word on this clonotype: Its target is unknown.

The use of a sample-barcoded 5' primer and a J-beta primer mix characterized a second PCR of roughly 7 to 11 cycles. Via MiXCR, TCRdb re-called the 5' RACE reads, giving one row per CDR3 protein. The table shows roughly 680,000 distinct CDR3 sequences, with under 65% occurring only once. The clonotype was recovered from a woman older than 75 in good health. Sequenced input: blood. This chain connects TRBV20-1 to TRBJ2-7; 13 nucleotides align to TRBD2. The chain's CDR3 is CSAKGGLAGYEQYF. The CDR3 DNA is TGCAGTGCTAAGGGGGGACTAGCGGGGTACGAGCAGTACTTC.